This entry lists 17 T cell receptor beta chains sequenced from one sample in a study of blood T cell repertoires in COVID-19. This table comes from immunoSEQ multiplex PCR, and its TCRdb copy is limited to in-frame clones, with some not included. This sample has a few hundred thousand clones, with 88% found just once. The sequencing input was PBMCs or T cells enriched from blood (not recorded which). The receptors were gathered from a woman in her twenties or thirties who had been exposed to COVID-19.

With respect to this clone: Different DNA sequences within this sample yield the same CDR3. This chain's CDR3 is CASSPGTANYGYTF. Written as DNA, the CDR3 is TGTGCCAGCTCACCCGGGACAGCTAACTATGGCTACACCTTC. V gene TRBV18 combines with J gene TRBJ1-2; TRBD1 matches at 7 bases. Germline V gene lookup returns CDR1 KGHSH and CDR2 LQKENI. The CDR3 is 14 amino acids. Trimming took 3 bases from V and 0 from J; bases not matched to a gene: 1.

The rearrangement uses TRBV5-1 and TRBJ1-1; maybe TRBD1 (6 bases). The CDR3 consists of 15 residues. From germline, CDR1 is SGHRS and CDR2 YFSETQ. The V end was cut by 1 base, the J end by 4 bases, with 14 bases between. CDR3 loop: CASSLRGSSGTEAFF. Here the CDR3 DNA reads TGCGCCAGCAGCTTGAGGGGGTCTTCGGGCACTGAAGCTTTCTTT.

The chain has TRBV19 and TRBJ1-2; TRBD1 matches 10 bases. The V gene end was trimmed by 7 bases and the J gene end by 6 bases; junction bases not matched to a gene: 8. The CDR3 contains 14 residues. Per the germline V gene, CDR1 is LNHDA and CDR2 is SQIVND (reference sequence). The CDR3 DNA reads TGTGCCAGTACTTCCGGACAGGGGGATAATGGCTACACCTTC. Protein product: CASTSGQGDNGYTF.

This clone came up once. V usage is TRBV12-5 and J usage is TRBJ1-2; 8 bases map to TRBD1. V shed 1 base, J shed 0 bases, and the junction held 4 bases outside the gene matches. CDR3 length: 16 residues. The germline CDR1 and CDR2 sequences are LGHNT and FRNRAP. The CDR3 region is CASGLGRQGTNYGYTF. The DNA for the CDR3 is TGTGCTAGTGGTTTGGGTCGACAGGGGACTAACTATGGCTACACCTTC.

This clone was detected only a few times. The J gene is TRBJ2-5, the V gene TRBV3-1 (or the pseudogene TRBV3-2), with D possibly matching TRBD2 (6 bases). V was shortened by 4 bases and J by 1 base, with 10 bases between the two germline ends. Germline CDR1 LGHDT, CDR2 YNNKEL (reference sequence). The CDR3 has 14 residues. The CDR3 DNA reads TGTGCCAGCAGCCGCCGGGACTTCCAAGAGACCCAGTACTTC. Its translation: CASSRRDFQETQYF.

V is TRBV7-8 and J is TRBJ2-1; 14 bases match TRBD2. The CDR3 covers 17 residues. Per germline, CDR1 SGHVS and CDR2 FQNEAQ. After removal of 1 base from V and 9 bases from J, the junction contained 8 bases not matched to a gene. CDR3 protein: CASSLGGTSGSKGEQFF. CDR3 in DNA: TGTGCCAGCAGCTTAGGCGGGACTAGCGGGAGTAAGGGTGAGCAGTTCTTC.

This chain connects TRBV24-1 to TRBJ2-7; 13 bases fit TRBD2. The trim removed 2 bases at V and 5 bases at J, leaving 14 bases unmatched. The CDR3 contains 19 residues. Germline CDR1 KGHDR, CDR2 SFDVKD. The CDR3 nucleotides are TGTGCCACCAGTGATTCCGTCCGGACTAGCGGGAGTGGTGCCAACGAGCAGTACTTC. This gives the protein CATSDSVRTSGSGANEQYF.

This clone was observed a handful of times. The CDR3 DNA is TGCGCCAGCAGCGTAGGGACAGGGTTTGGAAACACCATATATTTT. This translates into CASSVGTGFGNTIYF. The genes are TRBV5-1 and TRBJ1-3, with TRBD1 identical over 9 bases. The CDR3 runs to 15 residues. V dropped 4 bases and J dropped 3; count of bases not matched to a gene: 5. Germline-derived CDR1 and CDR2 are SGHRS and YFSETQ. Full variable domain (missing parts from reference TRBV5-1 and TRBJ1-3): KAGVTQTPRYLIKTRGQQVTLSCSPISGHRSVSWYQQTPGQGLQFLFEYFSETQRNKGNFPGRFSGRQFSNSRSEMNVSTLELGDSALYLCASSVGTGFGNTIYFGEGSWLTVV.

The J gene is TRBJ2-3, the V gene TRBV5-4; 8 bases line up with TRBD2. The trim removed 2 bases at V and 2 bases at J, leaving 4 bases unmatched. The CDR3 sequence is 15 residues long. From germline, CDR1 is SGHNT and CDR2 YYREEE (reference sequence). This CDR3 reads CASSLKRENTDTQYF. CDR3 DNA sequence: TGTGCCAGCAGCTTAAAGCGGGAGAACACAGATACGCAGTATTTT.

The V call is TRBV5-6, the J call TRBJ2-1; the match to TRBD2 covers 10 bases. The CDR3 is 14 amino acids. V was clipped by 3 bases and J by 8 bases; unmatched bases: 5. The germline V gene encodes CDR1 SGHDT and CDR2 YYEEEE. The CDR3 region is CASSSSGSVDEQFF. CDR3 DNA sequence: TGTGCCAGCAGCTCTAGCGGGAGTGTGGATGAGCAGTTCTTC.

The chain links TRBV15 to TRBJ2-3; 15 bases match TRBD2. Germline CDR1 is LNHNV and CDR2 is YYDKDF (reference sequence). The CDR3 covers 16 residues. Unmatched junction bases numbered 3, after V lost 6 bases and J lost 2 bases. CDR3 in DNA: TGTGCCACCAGGGGACTAGCGGGAGGATCCACAGATACGCAGTATTTT. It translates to CATRGLAGGSTDTQYF.

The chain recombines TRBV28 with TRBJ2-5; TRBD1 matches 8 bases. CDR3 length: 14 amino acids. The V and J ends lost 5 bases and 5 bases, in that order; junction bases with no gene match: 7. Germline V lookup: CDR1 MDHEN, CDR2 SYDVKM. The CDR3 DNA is TGTGCCAGCAGTCCCCAGGGGGCGGCGGAGACCCAGTACTTC. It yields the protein CASSPQGAAETQYF.

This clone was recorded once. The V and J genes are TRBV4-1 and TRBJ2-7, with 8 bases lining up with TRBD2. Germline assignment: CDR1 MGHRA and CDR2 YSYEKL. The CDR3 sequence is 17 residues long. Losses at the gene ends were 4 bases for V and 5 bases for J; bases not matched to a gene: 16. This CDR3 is CASSRALVTSAGNEQYF. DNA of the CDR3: TGCGCCAGCAGCCGAGCACTGGTGACTAGCGCCGGAAACGAGCAGTACTTC.

This chain's CDR3 is CSVEGGDRATEAFF. CDR3 DNA sequence: TGCAGCGTTGAAGGGGGAGACAGGGCTACTGAAGCTTTCTTT. V usage is TRBV29-1 and J usage is TRBJ1-1; 7 nucleotides match TRBD1. The CDR3 extends over 14 amino acids. Germline lookup yields CDR1 SQVTM and CDR2 ANQGSEA. The junction had 7 bases not matched to a gene; V was cut back by 1 base and J by 5 bases. Together with reference TRBV29-1 and TRBJ1-1, the CDR3 gives the full variable domain: SAVISQKPSRDICQRGTSLTIQCQVDSQVTMMFWYRQQPGQSLTLIATANQGSEATYESGFVIDKFPISRPNLTFSTLTVSNMSPEDSSIYLCSVEGGDRATEAFFGQGTRLTVV.

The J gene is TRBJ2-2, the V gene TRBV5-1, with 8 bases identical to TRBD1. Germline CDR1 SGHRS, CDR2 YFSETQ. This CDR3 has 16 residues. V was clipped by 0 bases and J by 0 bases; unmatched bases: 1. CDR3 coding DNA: TGCGCCAGCAGCTTGGTACAGGGGGCGAACACCGGGGAGCTGTTTTTT. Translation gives CASSLVQGANTGELFF.

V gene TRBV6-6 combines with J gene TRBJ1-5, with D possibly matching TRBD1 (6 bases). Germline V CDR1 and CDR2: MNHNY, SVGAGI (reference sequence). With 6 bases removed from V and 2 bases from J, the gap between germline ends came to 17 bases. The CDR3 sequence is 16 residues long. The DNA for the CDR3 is TGTGCCAGCAGAGAGGGACAACTGAGGGGCAATCAGCCCCAGCATTTT. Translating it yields CASREGQLRGNQPQHF.

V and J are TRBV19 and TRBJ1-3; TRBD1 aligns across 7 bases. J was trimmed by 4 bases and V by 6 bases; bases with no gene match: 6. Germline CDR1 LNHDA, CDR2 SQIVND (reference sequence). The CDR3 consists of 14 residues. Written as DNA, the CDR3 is TGTGCCAGTAGCGTGACAGGGTTGGGAAACACCATATATTTT. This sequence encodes CASSVTGLGNTIYF. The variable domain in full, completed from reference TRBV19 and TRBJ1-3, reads DGGITQSPKYLFRKEGQNVTLSCEQNLNHDAMYWYRQDPGQGLRLIYYSQIVNDFQKGDIAEGYSVSREKKESFPLTVTSAQKNPTAFYLCASSVTGLGNTIYFGEGSWLTVV.